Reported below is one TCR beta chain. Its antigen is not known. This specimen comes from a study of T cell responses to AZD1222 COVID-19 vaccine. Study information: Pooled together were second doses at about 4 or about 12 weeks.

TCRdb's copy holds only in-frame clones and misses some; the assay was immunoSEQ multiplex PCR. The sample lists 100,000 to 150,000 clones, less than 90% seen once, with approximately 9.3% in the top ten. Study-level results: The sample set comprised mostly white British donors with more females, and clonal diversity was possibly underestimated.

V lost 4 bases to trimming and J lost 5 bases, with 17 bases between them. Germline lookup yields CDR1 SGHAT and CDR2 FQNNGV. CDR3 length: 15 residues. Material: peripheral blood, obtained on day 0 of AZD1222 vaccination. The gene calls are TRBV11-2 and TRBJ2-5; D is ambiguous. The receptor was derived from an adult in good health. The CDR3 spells CASSSWGPIGETQYF. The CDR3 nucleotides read TGTGCCAGCAGCTCGTGGGGTCCTATCGGGGAGACCCAGTACTTC.